The TCR beta chain described here comes from a study of CD8 T cells in Susac syndrome. Study as a whole: There were Susac syndrome patients who were therapy-naive at blood draw, others on corticosteroids, and others on intravenous immunoglobulin alone.

This clonotype was counted once. This CDR3 region has 14 residues. J was trimmed by 7 bases and V by 3 bases; bases with no gene match: 5. Looked up from germline, CDR1 is MNHEY and CDR2 is SMNVEV (reference sequence). When the RNA was reverse transcribed, random hexamers were used with an input of roughly 0.45 to 1 ug. Amplification of TCR beta CDR3 was carried out by immunoSEQ multiplex PCR, which covered 54 Vbeta and 13 Jbeta segments. TCRdb called the immunoSEQ multiplex PCR reads again in MiXCR, with one record for every CDR3 protein. The sample lists roughly 80,000 distinct CDR3 sequences, approximately 93% occurring once. Blood CD8+ and CD4+ T cells underwent high-throughput TCR beta sequencing. Negative isolation yielded CD4+ and CD8+ T cells, and FACS enriched TEMRA cells.

The chain carries TRBV27 and TRBJ1-5; TRBD1 aligns across 8 bases. The sequence derives from a human donor with Susac syndrome. Sequencing was carried out using CD8+ T cells from PBMCs. CDR3 sequence reads: CASSFTGGRQPQHF. The CDR3 region has the DNA TGTGCCAGCAGTTTTACAGGGGGGAGGCAGCCCCAGCATTTT.